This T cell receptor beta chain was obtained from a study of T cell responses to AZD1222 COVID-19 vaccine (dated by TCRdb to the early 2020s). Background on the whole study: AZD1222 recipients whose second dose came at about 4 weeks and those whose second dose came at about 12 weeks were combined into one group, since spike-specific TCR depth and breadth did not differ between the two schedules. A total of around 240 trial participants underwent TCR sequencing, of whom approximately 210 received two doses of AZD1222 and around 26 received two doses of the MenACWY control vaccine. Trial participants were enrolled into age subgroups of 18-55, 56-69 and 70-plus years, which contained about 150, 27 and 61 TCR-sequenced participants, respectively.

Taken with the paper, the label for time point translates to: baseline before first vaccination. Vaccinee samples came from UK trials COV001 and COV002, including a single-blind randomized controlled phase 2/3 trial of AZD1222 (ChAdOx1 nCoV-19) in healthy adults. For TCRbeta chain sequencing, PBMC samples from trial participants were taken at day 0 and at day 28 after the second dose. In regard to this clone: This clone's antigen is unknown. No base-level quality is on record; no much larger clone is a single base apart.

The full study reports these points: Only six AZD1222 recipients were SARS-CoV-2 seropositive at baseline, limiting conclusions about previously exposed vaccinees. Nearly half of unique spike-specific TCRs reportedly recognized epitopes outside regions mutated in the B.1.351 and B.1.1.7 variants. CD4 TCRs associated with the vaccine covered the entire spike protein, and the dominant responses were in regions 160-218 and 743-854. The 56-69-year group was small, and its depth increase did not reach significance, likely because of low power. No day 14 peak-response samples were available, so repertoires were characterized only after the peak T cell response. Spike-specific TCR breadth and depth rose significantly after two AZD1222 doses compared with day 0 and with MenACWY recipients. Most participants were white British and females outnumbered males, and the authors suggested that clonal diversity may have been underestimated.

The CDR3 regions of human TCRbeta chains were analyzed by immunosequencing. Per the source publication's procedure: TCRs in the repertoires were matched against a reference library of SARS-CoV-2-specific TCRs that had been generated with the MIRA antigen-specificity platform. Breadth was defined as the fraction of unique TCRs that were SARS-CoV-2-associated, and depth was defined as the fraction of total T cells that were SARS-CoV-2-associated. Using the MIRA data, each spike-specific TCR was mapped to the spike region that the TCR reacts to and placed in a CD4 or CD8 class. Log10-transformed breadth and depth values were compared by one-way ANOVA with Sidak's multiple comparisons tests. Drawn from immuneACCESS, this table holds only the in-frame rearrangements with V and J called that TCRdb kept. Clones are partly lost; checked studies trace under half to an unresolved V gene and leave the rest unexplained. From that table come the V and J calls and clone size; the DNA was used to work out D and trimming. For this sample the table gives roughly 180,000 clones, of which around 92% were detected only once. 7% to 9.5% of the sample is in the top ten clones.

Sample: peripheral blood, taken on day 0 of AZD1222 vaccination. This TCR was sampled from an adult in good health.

The nucleotide sequence is TGTGCCAGCAGCCAAGATCGGGGTGAGCCCCAGCATTTT. Its coded protein is CASSQDRGEPQHF. The chain uses TRBV4-2 and TRBJ1-5; there is no confident call for the D gene. There are 13 amino acids in the CDR3, from cysteine to phenylalanine inclusive. Only the CDR3 region is kept as DNA, spanning 39 bases read in frame from base 1. Trimming costs V 0 bases and J 8 bases, and their ends lie 8 bases apart. Sequences LGHNA (CDR1) and YNFKEQ (CDR2) are obtained from the germline V gene.